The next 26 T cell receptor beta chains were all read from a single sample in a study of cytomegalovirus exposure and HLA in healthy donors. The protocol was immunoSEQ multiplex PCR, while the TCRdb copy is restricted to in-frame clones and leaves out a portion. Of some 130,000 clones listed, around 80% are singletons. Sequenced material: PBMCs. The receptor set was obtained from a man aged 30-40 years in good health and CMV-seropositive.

Here the CDR3 reads CASSQTTGAYGYTF. CDR3 DNA: TGCGCCAGCAGCCAGACGACAGGAGCCTATGGCTACACCTTC. This chain links TRBV5-1 with TRBJ1-2; a possible D gene is TRBD1 (6 bases). The CDR3 has 14 residues. Germline V gene data show CDR1 as SGHRS and CDR2 as YFSETQ. V dropped 4 bases and J dropped 4 bases, with 14 bases sitting between them.

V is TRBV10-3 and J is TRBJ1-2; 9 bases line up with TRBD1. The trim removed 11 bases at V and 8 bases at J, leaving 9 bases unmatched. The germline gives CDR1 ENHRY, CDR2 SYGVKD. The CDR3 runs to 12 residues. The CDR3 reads CAALDRGGGYTF. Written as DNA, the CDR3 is TGTGCCGCGCTAGACAGGGGGGGCGGCTACACCTTC.

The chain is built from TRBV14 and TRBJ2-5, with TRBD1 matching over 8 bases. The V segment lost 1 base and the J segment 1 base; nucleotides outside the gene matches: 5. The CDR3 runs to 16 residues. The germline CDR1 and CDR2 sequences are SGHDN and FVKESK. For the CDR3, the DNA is TGTGCCAGCAGCCAAGGGACAGGGCCCATCCAAGAGACCCAGTACTTC. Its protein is CASSQGTGPIQETQYF.

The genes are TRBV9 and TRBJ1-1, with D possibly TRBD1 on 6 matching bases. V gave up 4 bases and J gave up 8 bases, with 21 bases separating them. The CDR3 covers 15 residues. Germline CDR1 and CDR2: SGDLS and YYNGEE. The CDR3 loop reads CASSPGGVGASEAFF. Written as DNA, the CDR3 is TGTGCCAGCAGCCCAGGAGGAGTGGGGGCCTCCGAAGCTTTCTTT.

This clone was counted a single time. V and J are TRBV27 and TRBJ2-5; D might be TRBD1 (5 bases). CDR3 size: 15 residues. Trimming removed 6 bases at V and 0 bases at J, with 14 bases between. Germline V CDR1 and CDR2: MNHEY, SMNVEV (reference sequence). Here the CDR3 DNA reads TGTGCCAGCAGACCACGACAGACCTACCAAGAGACCCAGTACTTC. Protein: CASRPRQTYQETQYF.

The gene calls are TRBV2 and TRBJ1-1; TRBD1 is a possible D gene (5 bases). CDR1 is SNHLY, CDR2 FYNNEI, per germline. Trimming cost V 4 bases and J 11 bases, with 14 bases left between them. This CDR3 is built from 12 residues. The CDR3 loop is CASSVFLGGAFF. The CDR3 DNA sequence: TGTGCCAGCAGTGTCTTTCTGGGGGGGGCTTTCTTT. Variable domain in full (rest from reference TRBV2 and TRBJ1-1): EPEVTQTPSHQVTQMGQEVILRCVPISNHLYFYWYRQILGQKVEFLVSFYNNEISEKSEIFDDQFSVERPDGSNFTLKIRSTKLEDSAMYFCASSVFLGGAFFGQGTRLTVV.

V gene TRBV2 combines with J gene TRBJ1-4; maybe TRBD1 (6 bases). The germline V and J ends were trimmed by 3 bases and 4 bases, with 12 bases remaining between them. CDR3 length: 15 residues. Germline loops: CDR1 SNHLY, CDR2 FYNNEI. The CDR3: CASSDGQGNNEKLFF. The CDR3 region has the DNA TGTGCCAGCAGTGACGGCCAGGGGAATAATGAAAAACTGTTTTTT.

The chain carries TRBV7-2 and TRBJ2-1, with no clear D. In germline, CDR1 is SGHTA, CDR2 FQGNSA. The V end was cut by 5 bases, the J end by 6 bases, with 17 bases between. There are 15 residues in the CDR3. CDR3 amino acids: CASSPPRGPINEQFF. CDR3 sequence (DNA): TGTGCCAGCAGCCCGCCTCGAGGCCCTATCAATGAGCAGTTCTTC.

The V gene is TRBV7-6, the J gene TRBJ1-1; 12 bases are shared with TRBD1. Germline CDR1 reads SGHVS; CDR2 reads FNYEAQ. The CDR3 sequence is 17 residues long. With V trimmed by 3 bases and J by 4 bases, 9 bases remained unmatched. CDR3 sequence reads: CASSFSSRDRGLTEAFF. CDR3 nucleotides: TGTGCCAGCAGCTTCTCCAGTAGGGACAGGGGGCTCACTGAAGCTTTCTTT.

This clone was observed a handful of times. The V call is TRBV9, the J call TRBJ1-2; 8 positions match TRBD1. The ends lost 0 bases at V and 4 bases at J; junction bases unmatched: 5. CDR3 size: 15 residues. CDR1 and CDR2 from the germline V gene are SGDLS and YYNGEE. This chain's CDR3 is CASSVGTGSVYGYTF. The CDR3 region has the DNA TGTGCCAGCAGCGTAGGGACAGGGAGTGTCTATGGCTACACCTTC.

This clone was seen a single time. The CDR3 region has the DNA TGCGCCAGCAGCCCTGGACTAGCGGAGTACACAGATACGCAGTATTTT. Translating gives CASSPGLAEYTDTQYF. The chain has TRBV5-1 and TRBJ2-3, with 10 positions matching TRBD2. The V gene's germline CDR1 is SGHRS and CDR2 YFSETQ. This CDR3 spans 16 amino acids. V lost 4 bases and J lost 2; bases outside the gene matches: 7. Using reference TRBV5-1 and TRBJ2-3 for the parts outside the CDR3, the full variable domain is KAGVTQTPRYLIKTRGQQVTLSCSPISGHRSVSWYQQTPGQGLQFLFEYFSETQRNKGNFPGRFSGRQFSNSRSEMNVSTLELGDSALYLCASSPGLAEYTDTQYFGPGTRLTVL.

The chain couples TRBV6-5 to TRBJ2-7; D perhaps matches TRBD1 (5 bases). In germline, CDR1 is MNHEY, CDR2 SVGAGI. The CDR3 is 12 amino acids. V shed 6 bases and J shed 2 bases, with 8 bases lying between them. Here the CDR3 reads CASSDSTYEQYF. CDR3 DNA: TGTGCCAGCAGCGACAGTACCTACGAGCAGTACTTC.

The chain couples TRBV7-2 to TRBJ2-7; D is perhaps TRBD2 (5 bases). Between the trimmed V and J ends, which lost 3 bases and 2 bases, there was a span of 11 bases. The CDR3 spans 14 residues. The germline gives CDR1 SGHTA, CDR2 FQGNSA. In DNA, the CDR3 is TGTGCCAGCAGCTTTGGGGTCGGGACCTACGAGCAGTACTTC. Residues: CASSFGVGTYEQYF. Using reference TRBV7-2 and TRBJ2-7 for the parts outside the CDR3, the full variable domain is GAGVSQSPSNKVTEKGKDVELRCDPISGHTALYWYRQSLGQGLEFLIYFQGNSAPDKSGLPSDRFSAERTGGSVSTLTIQRTQQEDSAVYLCASSFGVGTYEQYFGPGTRLTVT.

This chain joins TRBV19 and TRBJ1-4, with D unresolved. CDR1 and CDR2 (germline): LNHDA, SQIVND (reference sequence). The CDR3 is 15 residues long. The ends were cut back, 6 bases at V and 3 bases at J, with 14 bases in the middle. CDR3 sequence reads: CASSRNRAANEKLFF. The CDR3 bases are TGTGCCAGTAGCCGGAACCGAGCGGCTAATGAAAAACTGTTTTTT.

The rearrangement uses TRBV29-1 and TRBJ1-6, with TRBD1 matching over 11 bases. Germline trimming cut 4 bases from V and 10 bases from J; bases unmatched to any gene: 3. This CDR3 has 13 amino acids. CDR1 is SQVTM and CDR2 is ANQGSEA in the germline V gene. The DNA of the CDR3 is TGCAGCGTTGGGGGACAGGGGGGCTCACCCCTCCACTTT. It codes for CSVGGQGGSPLHF.

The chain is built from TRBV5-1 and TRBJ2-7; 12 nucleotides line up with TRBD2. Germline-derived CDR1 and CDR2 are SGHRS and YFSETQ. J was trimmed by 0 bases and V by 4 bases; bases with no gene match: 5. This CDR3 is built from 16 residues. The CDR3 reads CASSRGTSGPSYEQYF. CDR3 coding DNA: TGCGCCAGCAGCCGGGGGACTAGCGGGCCCTCCTACGAGCAGTACTTC.

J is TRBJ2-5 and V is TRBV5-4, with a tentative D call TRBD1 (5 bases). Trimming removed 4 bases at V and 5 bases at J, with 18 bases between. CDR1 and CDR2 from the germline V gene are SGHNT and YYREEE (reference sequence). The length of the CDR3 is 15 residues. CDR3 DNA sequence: TGTGCCAGCAGCCGACAGCAATCTCTCTGGGAGACCCAGTACTTC. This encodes CASSRQQSLWETQYF.

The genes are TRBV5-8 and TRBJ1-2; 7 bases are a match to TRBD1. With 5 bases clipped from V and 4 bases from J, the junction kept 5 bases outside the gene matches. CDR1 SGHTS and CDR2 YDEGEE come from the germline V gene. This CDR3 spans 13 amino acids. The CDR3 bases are TGTGCCAGCAGGGAGGACAGGACCTATGGCTACACCTTC. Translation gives CASREDRTYGYTF. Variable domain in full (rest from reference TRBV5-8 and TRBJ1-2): EAGVTQSPTHLIKTRGQQATLRCSPISGHTSVYWYQQALGLGLQFLLWYDEGEERNRGNFPPRFSGRQFPNYSSELNVNALELEDSALYLCASREDRTYGYTFGSGTRLTVV.

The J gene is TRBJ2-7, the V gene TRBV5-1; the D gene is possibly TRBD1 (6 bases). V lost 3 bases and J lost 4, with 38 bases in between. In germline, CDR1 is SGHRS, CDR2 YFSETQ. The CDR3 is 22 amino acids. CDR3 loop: CASSSDGQRHKEISWGSYEQYF. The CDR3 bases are TGCGCCAGCAGCTCGGATGGACAGAGACACAAAGAAATTTCCTGGGGGTCATACGAGCAGTACTTC.

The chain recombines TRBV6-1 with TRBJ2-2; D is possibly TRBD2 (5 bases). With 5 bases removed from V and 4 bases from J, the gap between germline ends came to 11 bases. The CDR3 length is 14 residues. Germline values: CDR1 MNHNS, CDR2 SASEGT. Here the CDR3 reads CASSRDPLTGELFF. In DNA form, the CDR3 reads TGTGCCAGCAGTCGGGATCCTCTCACCGGGGAGCTGTTTTTT.

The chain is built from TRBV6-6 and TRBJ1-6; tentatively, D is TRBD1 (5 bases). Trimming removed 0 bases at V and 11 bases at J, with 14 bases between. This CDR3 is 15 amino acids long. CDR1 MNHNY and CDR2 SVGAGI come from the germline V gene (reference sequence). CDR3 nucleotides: TGTGCCAGCAGTTACTCGAACCCAGGGTGGGCACCCCTCCACTTT. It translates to CASSYSNPGWAPLHF.

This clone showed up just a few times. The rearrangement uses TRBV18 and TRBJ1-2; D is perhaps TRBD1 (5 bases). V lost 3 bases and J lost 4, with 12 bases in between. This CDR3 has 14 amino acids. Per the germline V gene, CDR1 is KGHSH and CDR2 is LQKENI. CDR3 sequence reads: CASSPGQVVYGYTF. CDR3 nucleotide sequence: TGTGCCAGCTCACCGGGGCAGGTCGTCTATGGCTACACCTTC.

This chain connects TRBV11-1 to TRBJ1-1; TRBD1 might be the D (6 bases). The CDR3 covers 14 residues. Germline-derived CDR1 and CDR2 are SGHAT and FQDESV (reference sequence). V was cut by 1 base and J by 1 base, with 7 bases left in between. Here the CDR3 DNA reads TGTGCCAGCAGCTTAGGACAGGAGAACACTGAAGCTTTCTTT. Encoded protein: CASSLGQENTEAFF. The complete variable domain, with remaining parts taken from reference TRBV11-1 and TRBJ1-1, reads EAEVAQSPRYKITEKSQAVAFWCDPISGHATLYWYRQILGQGPELLVQFQDESVVDDSQLPKDRFSAERLKGVDSTLKIQPAELGDSAMYLCASSLGQENTEAFFGQGTRLTVV.

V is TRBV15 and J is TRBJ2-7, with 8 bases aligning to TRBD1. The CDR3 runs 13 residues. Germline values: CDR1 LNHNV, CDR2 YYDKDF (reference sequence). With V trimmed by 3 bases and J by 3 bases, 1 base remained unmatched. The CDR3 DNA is TGTGCCACCAGCAGGGGACAGGACTACGAGCAGTACTTC. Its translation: CATSRGQDYEQYF.

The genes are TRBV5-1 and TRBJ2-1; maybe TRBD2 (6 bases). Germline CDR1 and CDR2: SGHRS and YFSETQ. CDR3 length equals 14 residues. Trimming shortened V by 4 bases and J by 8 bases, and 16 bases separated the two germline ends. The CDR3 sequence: CASSPGLSGDEQFF. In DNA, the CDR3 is TGCGCCAGCAGCCCAGGACTAAGTGGCGATGAGCAGTTCTTC.

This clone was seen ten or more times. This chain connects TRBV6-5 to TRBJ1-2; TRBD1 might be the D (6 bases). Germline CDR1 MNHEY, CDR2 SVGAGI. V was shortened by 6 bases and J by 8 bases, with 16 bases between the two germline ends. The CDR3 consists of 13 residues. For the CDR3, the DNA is TGTGCCAGCAGATTCACAGGGAATCGAGGCTACACCTTC. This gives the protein CASRFTGNRGYTF.